The next 29 T cell receptor beta chains were all read from a single sample in a study of T cell clusters in autoimmune cytopenias. Tens of thousands of genome equivalents of blood DNA were amplified for TRB. TRB rearrangements were amplified by touch-down multiplex PCR with mixed TRB-A/B primers. TCRdb reprocessed the multiplex PCR reads and stores each CDR3 protein as one record, lacking DNA. This sample lists approximately 16,000 distinct CDR3 sequences; its ten largest clones have 3.5% to 4.5%. These data were also reused for a study on T cell repertoires in aging, cancer and after chemotherapy.

Source material: peripheral blood. The receptor set was obtained from a human donor in good health.

The chain uses TRBV5-1 and TRBJ2-7; checking the TCRdb D call of TRBD1 is not possible without DNA. CDR1 SGHRS and CDR2 YFSETQ come from the germline V gene. The CDR3 contains 14 residues. The chain's CDR3 is CASSWRDRGLEQYF.

The genes are TRBV27 and TRBJ2-1; TCRdb picks TRBD1, but there is no DNA to check that call. The CDR3 is made up of 16 amino acids. Germline values: CDR1 MNHEY, CDR2 SMNVEV (reference sequence). The CDR3 reads CASSPSPRGHYNEQFF.

This clonotype is deemed medium-sized by its frequency. CDR3: CAIRDTYYGYTF. The chain combines TRBV19 with TRBJ1-2; TCRdb gives TRBD1 as the D gene, but with no DNA this cannot be confirmed. The germline V gene has CDR1 LNHDA and CDR2 SQIVND (reference sequence). The CDR3 totals 12 residues.

This rearrangement joins TRBV11-3 to TRBJ1-1; TCRdb calls TRBD1, which cannot be checked without DNA. The CDR3 loop spans 15 amino acids. Germline V gene lookup returns CDR1 SGHNT and CDR2 YENEEA. The CDR3 sequence is CASSPRQDMNTEAFF.

This sequence joins TRBV5-4 and TRBJ2-1; no DNA is available, so the TRBD2 call from TCRdb remains unchecked. This CDR3 has 16 amino acids. The germline gives CDR1 SGHNT, CDR2 YYREEE (reference sequence). The CDR3 loop reads CASSLEATSGRVEQFF. The entire variable domain, with the rest obtained from reference TRBV5-4 and TRBJ2-1, is as follows: ETGVTQSPTHLIKTRGQQVTLRCSSQSGHNTVSWYQQALGQGPQFIFQYYREEENGRGNFPPRFSGLQFPNYSSELNVNALELDDSALYLCASSLEATSGRVEQFFGPGTRLTVL.

V usage is TRBV30 and J usage is TRBJ1-3. CDR3 length equals 12 residues. Germline values: CDR1 GTSNPN, CDR2 SVGIG (reference sequence). CDR3 sequence: CAFVYSGNTIYF.

V and J are TRBV6-5 and TRBJ1-1. CDR1 is MNHEY and CDR2 is SVGAGI in the germline V gene. The CDR3 extends over 12 amino acids. CDR3 sequence reads: CASSGGTAEAFF.

This chain uses TRBV6-2 or TRBV6-3 with TRBJ2-1. Germline-derived CDR1 and CDR2 are MNHEY and SVGEGT. The CDR3 spans 15 residues. The CDR3 protein is CASTERTDSYNEQFF.

The rearrangement joins TRBV6-5 to TRBJ1-5. This CDR3 comprises 13 residues. Germline V gene data show CDR1 as MNHEY and CDR2 as SVGAGI. CDR3 sequence: CASSYTANQPQHF.

V gene TRBV6-1 combines with J gene TRBJ2-2; there is no DNA to check the TCRdb D call of TRBD2. Germline lookup yields CDR1 MNHNS and CDR2 SASEGT. The CDR3 extends over 16 amino acids. The chain's CDR3 is CASSENGRRNTGELFF.

This clonotype counts as medium-sized (0.01 to 0.1%) by frequency. The chain is built from TRBV15 and TRBJ2-5; TCRdb's D call, TRBD1, is unchecked because there is no DNA. The CDR3 contains 13 residues. Germline CDR1 is LNHNV and CDR2 is YYDKDF (reference sequence). The CDR3 is CATSNGGRETQYF.

The chain carries TRBV19 and TRBJ1-2; TCRdb indicates TRBD1, and absent DNA this call remains unverified. This CDR3 has 16 amino acids. Germline loops: CDR1 LNHDA, CDR2 SQIVND (reference sequence). CDR3 sequence: CATGESWVDSLHGYTF. Looking up the rest from reference TRBV19 and TRBJ1-2 gives the full variable domain: DGGITQSPKYLFRKEGQNVTLSCEQNLNHDAMYWYRQDPGQGLRLIYYSQIVNDFQKGDIAEGYSVSREKKESFPLTVTSAQKNPTAFYLCATGESWVDSLHGYTFGSGTRLTVV.

V usage is TRBV6-2 or TRBV6-3 and J usage is TRBJ1-5. The CDR3 runs 15 residues. Germline CDR1 MNHEY, CDR2 SVGEGT. CDR3 sequence reads: CASSYSLGGNQPQHF.

This chain links TRBV27 with TRBJ1-2; absent DNA, TCRdb's TRBD1 call cannot be checked. The germline gives CDR1 MNHEY, CDR2 SMNVEV (reference sequence). This CDR3 comprises 13 residues. CDR3 region: CASSRRGSGGYTF.

The CDR3 protein is CASSATRIQYF. The rearrangement joins TRBV12-3 or TRBV12-4 to TRBJ2-4. CDR3 length: 11 amino acids.

The chain joins TRBV30 to TRBJ2-6. From germline, CDR1 is GTSNPN and CDR2 SVGIG (reference sequence). CDR3 length: 16 residues. The CDR3 reads CAWSVSKISGANVLTF.

This chain links TRBV24-1 with TRBJ2-2; TCRdb calls TRBD2, which cannot be checked without DNA. The germline gives CDR1 KGHDR, CDR2 SFDVKD. This CDR3 comprises 14 residues. The CDR3 loop reads CATSGPRNTGELFF.

This chain connects TRBV18 to TRBJ2-7; TCRdb's D gene call, TRBD2, goes unchecked for lack of DNA. Germline V gene lookup returns CDR1 KGHSH and CDR2 LQKENI. The CDR3 has 15 amino acids. The chain's CDR3 is CASSPPGLGSYEQYF.

The gene calls are TRBV9 and TRBJ2-7. This CDR3 spans 14 amino acids. Germline V gene lookup returns CDR1 SGDLS and CDR2 YYNGEE. This CDR3 reads CASSVGALTYEQYF.

By frequency, this clonotype registers medium-sized. This chain joins TRBV13 and TRBJ2-5. CDR3 size: 12 residues. The germline gives CDR1 PRHDT, CDR2 FYEKMQ (reference sequence). The CDR3 loop reads CASSLAMETQYF.

The V call is TRBV12-3 or TRBV12-4, the J call TRBJ2-7; TCRdb calls TRBD2, which cannot be checked without DNA. CDR3 length: 16 residues. CDR3 in amino acids: CASSPRLAGRTYEQYF.

The chain recombines TRBV20-1 with TRBJ2-2; TCRdb selects TRBD2, and the lack of DNA leaves this call unchecked. CDR1 DFQATT and CDR2 SNEGSKA come from the germline V gene (reference sequence). This CDR3 is built from 15 residues. The CDR3 loop is CSARAEGSNTGELFF.

The chain has TRBV5-4 and TRBJ2-6; TCRdb gives TRBD2 as the D gene, but with no DNA this cannot be confirmed. This CDR3 region has 19 residues. Per germline, CDR1 SGHNT and CDR2 YYREEE (reference sequence). The CDR3 region is CASSLRFDGRTSGANVLTF.

This chain's CDR3 is CASSYGTGTLASYEQYF. The chain employs TRBV6-5 and TRBJ2-7; TCRdb's D call of TRBD1 is untestable without DNA. This CDR3 contains 17 residues. Germline V gives CDR1 MNHEY, CDR2 SVGAGI.

J is TRBJ1-2 and V is TRBV11-3; checking the TCRdb D call of TRBD1 is not possible without DNA. Looked up from germline, CDR1 is SGHNT and CDR2 is YENEEA. This CDR3 is 14 amino acids long. The CDR3 sequence is CASSLDQGGVGYTF.

The rearrangement uses TRBV4-3 and TRBJ2-2; lacking DNA, the TRBD2 call made by TCRdb goes unchecked. Germline CDR1 LGHNA, CDR2 YSLEER. This CDR3 comprises 16 residues. CDR3 protein: CASSQDRGLVTGELFF.

The chain links TRBV6-1 to TRBJ2-3; TCRdb indicates TRBD2, and absent DNA this call remains unverified. This CDR3 comprises 16 residues. The germline gives CDR1 MNHNS, CDR2 SASEGT. The chain's CDR3 is CASSPGLAGGADTQYF.

The chain carries TRBV7-9 and TRBJ2-7; TCRdb outputs TRBD2, but without DNA this stays unchecked. This CDR3 is built from 12 residues. Looked up from germline, CDR1 is SEHNR and CDR2 is FQNEAQ (reference sequence). CDR3 amino acids: CASGLVSYEQYF.

The chain recombines TRBV6-5 with TRBJ1-2; TCRdb returns TRBD1, unconfirmable since there is no DNA. CDR3 length: 14 residues. Per germline, CDR1 MNHEY and CDR2 SVGAGI. CDR3: CASTLDRGAYGYTF.